This TCR beta chain comes out of a study of cytomegalovirus exposure and HLA in healthy donors. The assay was immunoSEQ multiplex PCR, and TCRdb's table has in-frame clones only and misses some. The sample holds 90,000 or so clones, less than 85% seen once. Germline-derived CDR1 and CDR2 are SGHTA and FQGTGA. Trimming left V 5 bases short and J 6 bases short, with 9 bases between. The CDR3 is 12 residues long. The specimen was PBMCs. The chain is built from TRBV7-3 and TRBJ2-3, with D perhaps TRBD2 (5 bases). This TCR was recovered from a man between 18 and 29 years old in good health and CMV-seropositive. DNA of the CDR3: TGTGCCAGCAGCGCCACGGGGGATACGCAGTATTTT. It yields the protein CASSATGDTQYF.